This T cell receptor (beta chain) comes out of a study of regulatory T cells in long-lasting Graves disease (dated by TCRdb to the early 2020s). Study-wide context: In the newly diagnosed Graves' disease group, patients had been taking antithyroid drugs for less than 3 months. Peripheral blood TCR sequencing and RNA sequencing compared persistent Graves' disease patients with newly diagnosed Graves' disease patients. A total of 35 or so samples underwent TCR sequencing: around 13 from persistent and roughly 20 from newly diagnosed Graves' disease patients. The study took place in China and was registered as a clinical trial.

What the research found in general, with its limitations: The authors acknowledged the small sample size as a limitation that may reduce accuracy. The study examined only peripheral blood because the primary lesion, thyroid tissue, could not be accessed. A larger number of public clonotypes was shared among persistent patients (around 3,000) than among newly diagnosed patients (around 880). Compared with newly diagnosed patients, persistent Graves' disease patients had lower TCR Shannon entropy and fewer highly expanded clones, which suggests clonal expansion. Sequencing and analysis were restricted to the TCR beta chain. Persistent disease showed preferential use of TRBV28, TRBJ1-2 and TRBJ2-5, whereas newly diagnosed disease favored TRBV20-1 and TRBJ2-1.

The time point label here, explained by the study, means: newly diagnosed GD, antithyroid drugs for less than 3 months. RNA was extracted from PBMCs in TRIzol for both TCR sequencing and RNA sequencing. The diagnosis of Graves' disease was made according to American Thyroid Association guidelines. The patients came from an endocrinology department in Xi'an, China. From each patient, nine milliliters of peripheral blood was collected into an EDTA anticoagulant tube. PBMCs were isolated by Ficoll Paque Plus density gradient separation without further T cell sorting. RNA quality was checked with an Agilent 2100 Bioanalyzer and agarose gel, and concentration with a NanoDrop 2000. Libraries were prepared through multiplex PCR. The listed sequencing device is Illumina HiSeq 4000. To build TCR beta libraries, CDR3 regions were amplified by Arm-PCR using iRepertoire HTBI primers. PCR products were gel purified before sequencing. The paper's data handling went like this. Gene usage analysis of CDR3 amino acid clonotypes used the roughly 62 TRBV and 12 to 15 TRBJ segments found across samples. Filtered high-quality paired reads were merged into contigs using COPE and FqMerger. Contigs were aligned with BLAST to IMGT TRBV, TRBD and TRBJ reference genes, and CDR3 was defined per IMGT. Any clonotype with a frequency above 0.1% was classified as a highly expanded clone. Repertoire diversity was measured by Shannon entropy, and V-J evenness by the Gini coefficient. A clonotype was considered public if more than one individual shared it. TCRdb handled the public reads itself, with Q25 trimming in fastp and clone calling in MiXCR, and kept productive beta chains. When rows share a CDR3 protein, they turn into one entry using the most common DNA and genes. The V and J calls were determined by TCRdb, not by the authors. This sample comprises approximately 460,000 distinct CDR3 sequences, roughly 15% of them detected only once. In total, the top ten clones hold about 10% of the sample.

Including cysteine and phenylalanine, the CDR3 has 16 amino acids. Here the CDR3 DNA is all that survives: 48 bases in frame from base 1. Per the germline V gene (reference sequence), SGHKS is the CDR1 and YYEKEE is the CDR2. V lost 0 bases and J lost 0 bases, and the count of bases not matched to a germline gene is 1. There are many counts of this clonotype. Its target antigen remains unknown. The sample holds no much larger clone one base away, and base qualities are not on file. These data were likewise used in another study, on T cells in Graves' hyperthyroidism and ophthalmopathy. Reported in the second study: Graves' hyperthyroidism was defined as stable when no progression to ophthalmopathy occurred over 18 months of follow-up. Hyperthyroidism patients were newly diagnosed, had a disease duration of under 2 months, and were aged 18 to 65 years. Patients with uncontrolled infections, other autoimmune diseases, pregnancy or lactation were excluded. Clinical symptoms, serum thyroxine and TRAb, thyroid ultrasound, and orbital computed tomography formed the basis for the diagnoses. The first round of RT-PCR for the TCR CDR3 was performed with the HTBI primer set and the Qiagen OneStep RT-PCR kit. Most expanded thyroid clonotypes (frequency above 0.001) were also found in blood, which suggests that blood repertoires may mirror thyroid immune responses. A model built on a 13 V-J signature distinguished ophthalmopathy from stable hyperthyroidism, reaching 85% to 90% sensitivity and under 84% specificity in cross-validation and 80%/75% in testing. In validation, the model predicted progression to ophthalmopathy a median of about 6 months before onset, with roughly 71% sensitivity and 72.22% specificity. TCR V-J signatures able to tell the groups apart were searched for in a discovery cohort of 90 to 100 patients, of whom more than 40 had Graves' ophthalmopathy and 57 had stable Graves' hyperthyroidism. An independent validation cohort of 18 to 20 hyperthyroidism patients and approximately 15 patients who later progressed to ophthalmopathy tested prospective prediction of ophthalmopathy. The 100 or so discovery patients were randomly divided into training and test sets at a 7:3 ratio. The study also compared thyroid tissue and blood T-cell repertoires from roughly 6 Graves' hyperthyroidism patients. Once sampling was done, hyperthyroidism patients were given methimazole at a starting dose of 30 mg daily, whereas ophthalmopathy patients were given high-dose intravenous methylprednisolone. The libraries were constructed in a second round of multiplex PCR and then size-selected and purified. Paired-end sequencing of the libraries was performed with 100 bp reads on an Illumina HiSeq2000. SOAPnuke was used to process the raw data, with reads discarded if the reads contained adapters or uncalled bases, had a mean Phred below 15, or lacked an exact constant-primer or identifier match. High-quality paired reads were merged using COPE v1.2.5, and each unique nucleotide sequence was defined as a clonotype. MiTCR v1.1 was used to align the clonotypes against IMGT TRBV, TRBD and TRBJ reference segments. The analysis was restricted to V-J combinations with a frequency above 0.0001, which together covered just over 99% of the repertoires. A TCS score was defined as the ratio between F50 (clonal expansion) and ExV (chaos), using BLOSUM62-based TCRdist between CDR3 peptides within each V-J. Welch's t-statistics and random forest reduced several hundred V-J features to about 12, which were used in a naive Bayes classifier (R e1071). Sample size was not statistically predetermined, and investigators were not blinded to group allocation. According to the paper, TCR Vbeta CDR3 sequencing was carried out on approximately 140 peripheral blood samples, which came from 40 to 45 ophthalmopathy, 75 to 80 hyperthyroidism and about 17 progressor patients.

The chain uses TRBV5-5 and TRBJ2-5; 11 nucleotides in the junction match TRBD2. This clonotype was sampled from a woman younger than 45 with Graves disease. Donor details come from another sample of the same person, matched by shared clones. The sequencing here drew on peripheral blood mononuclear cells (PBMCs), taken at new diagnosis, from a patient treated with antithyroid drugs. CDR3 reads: CASSLGGLADQETQYF. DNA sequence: TGTGCCAGCAGCTTGGGGGGACTAGCGGACCAAGAGACCCAGTACTTC.